The source of this T cell receptor (beta chain) is a study of blood T cells in healthy people across ages. A second PCR, run for about 7 to 11 cycles, used a sample-barcoded 5' primer plus a J-beta primer mix. TCRdb re-called the 5' RACE reads with MiXCR, one entry per CDR3 protein. The sample has under 950,000 distinct CDR3 sequences; 22% are singletons. The germline CDR1 and CDR2 sequences are DFQATT and SNEGSKA (reference sequence). The CDR3 extends over 14 amino acids. Trimming left V 0 bases short and J 4 bases short, with 12 bases between. The chain is built from TRBV20-1 and TRBJ2-5; D not resolved. The source material was blood. This TCR derives from a man aged 70-80 years in good health. The CDR3 region has the DNA TGCAGTGCTAGAGATGGTAGGACGGGAGAGACCCAGTACTTC. Translating it yields CSARDGRTGETQYF.